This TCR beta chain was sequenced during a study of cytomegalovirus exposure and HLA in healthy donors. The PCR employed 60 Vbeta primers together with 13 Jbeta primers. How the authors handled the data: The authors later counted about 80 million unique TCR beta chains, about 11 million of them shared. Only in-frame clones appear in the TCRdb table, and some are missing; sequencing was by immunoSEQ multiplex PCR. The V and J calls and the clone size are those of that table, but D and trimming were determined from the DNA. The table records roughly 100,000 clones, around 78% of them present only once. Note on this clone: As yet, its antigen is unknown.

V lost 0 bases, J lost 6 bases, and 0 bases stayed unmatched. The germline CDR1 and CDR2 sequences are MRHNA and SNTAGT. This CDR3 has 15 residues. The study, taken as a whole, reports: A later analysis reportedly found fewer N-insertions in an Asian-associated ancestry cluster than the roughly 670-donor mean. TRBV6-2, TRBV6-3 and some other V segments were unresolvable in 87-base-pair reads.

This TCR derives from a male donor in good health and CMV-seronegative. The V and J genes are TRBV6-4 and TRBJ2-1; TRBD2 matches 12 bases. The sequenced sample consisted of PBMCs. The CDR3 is CASSDSTSGSNEQFF. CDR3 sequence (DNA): TGTGCCAGCAGTGACTCGACTAGCGGGAGCAATGAGCAGTTCTTC.